What follows is one TCR beta chain and its context. What it binds is not known. Regions amplified from RNA transcripts were the TCR beta CDR3 regions. A first-round RT-PCR of the TCR CDR3 used the HTBI primer set. TCRdb passed the multiplex PCR reads through MiXCR, listing each CDR3 protein once. The sample yields roughly 380,000 distinct CDR3 sequences, approximately 15% seen once. These data come from a study of T cells in Graves' hyperthyroidism and ophthalmopathy. Broader study findings: With a median lead of about six months before onset, the model predicted ophthalmopathy.

This CDR3 region has 14 residues. V dropped 7 bases and J dropped 0 bases, with 13 bases sitting between them. Looked up from germline, CDR1 is GTSNPN and CDR2 is SVGIG (reference sequence). Not enrolled were patients with uncontrolled infection, other autoimmune disease, pregnancy or lactation. The diagnoses drew upon clinical symptoms, serum thyroxine and TRAb, thyroid ultrasound and orbital computed tomography. The chain links TRBV30 to TRBJ1-5; possible D gene TRBD1, 5 bases. Sequencing input: blood. This clonotype was obtained from a man aged 30 to 45 with Graves' hyperthyroidism that later progressed to Graves' ophthalmopathy. The CDR3 bases are TGTGCCTCAACCGGGACGGATAGCAATCAGCCCCAGCATTTT. This gives the protein CASTGTDSNQPQHF.